One sample yielded the 4 T cell receptor beta chains listed below, sequenced in a study of cytomegalovirus exposure and HLA in healthy donors. The study ran its PCR with 60 Vbeta and 13 Jbeta primers. Method: immunoSEQ multiplex PCR; TCRdb's copy keeps in-frame clones and lacks some. The sample holds around 230,000 clones, around 80% seen once. Sample: PBMCs. The receptors here all came from a boy aged 10-17 years in good health and CMV-seronegative.

This chain connects TRBV14 to TRBJ2-1, with 10 bases lining up with TRBD2. Per germline, CDR1 SGHDN and CDR2 FVKESK. This CDR3 has 18 residues. V shed 4 bases, J shed 2 bases, and the junction held 11 bases outside the gene matches. The CDR3 DNA follows: TGTGCCAGCAGCCCCCTCGGGAGCGGGGGGGCCACCTACAATGAGCAGTTCTTC. This translates into CASSPLGSGGATYNEQFF.

The chain uses TRBV4-1 and TRBJ2-1, with 9 bases fitting TRBD2. Germline-derived CDR1 and CDR2 are MGHRA and YSYEKL. The CDR3 sequence is 14 residues long. Trimming cost V 5 bases and J 6 bases; bases outside gene matches: 5. The CDR3 DNA reads as TGCGCCAGCAGCATTCTAGCGGGGTCCAATGAGCAGTTCTTC. This translates into CASSILAGSNEQFF.

The chain combines TRBV10-1 with TRBJ2-7, with 7 nucleotides matching TRBD2. Germline values: CDR1 WNHNN, CDR2 SYGVQD (reference sequence). The CDR3 is made up of 14 amino acids. V lost 6 bases and J lost 5; bases outside the gene matches: 10. CDR3 nucleotide sequence: TGCGCCAGCAGATTGTCTGAGACTAGCAACGAGCAGTACTTC. Protein product: CASRLSETSNEQYF.

The chain recombines TRBV7-9 with TRBJ2-2; D is unresolved. Germline V gives CDR1 SEHNR, CDR2 FQNEAQ (reference sequence). V shed 1 base and J shed 13 bases, with 7 bases lying between them. This CDR3 spans 11 amino acids. DNA for the CDR3: TGTGCCAGCAGCTTAGGAACTGGGCTGTTTTTT. Translation: CASSLGTGLFF. The variable domain in full, completed from reference TRBV7-9 and TRBJ2-2, reads DTGVSQNPRHKITKRGQNVTFRCDPISEHNRLYWYRQTLGQGPEFLTYFQNEAQLEKSRLLSDRFSAERPKGSFSTLEIQRTEQGDSAMYLCASSLGTGLFFGEGSRLTVL.